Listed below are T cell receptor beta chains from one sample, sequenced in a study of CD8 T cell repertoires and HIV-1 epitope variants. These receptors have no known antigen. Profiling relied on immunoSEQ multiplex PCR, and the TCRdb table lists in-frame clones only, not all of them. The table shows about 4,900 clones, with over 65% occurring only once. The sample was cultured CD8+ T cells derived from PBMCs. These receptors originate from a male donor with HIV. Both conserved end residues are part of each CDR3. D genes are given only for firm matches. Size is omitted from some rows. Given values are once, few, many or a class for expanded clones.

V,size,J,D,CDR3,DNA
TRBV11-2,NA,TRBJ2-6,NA,CASSLGVTGEGANVLTF,TGTGCCAGCAGCTTAGGTGTGACGGGTGAGGGGGCCAACGTCCTGACTTTC
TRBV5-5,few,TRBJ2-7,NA,CASSLEAYQGEQYF,TGTGCCAGCAGCTTGGAAGCATATCAGGGCGAGCAGTACTTC
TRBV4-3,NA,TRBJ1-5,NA,CASSQEQGVQPQHF,TGCGCCAGCAGCCAAGAGCAGGGAGTACAGCCCCAGCATTTT
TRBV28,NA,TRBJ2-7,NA,CATTGRSYEQYF,TGTGCCACCACAGGGAGGTCCTACGAGCAGTACTTC
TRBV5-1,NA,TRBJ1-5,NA,CASSLEGTNQPQHF,TGCGCCAGCAGCTTGGAGGGTACCAATCAGCCCCAGCATTTT
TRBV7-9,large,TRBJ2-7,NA,CASSLRAGEQYF,TGTGCCAGCAGCTTACGAGCGGGCGAGCAGTACTTC
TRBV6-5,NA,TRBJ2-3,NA,CASSYRRQLGDTQYF,TGTGCCAGCAGTTACCGTCGTCAGTTGGGGGATACGCAGTATTTT
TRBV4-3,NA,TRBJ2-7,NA,CASSHAQGGLHEQYF,TGCGCCAGCAGCCACGCACAGGGAGGCCTTCACGAGCAGTACTTC
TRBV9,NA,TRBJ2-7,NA,CASSVAEGTYEQYF,TGTGCCAGCAGCGTAGCGGAAGGGACCTACGAGCAGTACTTC
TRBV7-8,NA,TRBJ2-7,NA,CASGDNEQYF,TGTGCCAGCGGAGACAATGAGCAGTACTTC
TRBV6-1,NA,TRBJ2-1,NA,CASSESPPVYNEQFF,TGTGCCAGCAGCGAATCCCCCCCAGTCTACAATGAGCAGTTCTTC
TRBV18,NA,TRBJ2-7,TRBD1,CASSPRSGTGSGEQYF,TGTGCCAGCTCACCACGCTCCGGGACAGGTTCGGGTGAGCAGTACTTC
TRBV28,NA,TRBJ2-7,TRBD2,CASTTSGFYEQYF,TGTGCCAGCACAACTAGCGGGTTCTACGAGCAGTACTTC
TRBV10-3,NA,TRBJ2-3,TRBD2,CAISDLFSGREESTDTQYF,TGTGCCATCAGTGATCTCTTTAGCGGGAGGGAAGAATCCACAGATACGCAGTATTTT
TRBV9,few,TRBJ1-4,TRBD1,CASSATGTGNEKLFF,TGTGCCAGCAGCGCGACCGGGACAGGGAATGAAAAACTGTTTTTT
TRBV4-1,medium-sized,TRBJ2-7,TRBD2,CASSQGTSNEQYF,TGCGCCAGCAGCCAAGGGACTAGCAACGAGCAGTACTTC
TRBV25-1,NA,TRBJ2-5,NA,CASSELKGGETQYF,TGTGCCAGCAGTGAATTAAAGGGGGGAGAGACCCAGTACTTC